Below are 6 T cell receptor beta chains sequenced from a single sample in a study of blood T cells in healthy people across ages. Through a sample-barcoded 5' primer and a J-beta primer mix, a second PCR was run for roughly 7 to 11 cycles. TCRdb processed the 5' RACE reads anew with MiXCR; each CDR3 protein has one entry. The sample has over 600,000 distinct CDR3 sequences, around 45% seen once. Sequencing was carried out using blood. These receptors originate from a man of 80 years or more in good health.

This sequence joins TRBV20-1 and TRBJ1-1; D remains unclear. Between the trimmed V and J ends, which lost 6 bases and 8 bases, there was a span of 13 bases. Germline CDR1 is DFQATT and CDR2 is SNEGSKA (reference sequence). This CDR3 contains 11 residues. As DNA, the CDR3 is TGCAGTGCCGTTCCCCACTCAGAAGCTTTCTTT. Translation: CSAVPHSEAFF.

This clonotype has a handful of counts. The rearrangement uses TRBV7-2 and TRBJ2-2, with D maybe TRBD2 (5 bases). V was shortened by 6 bases and J by 6 bases, with 14 bases between the two germline ends. The CDR3 totals 14 residues. In germline, CDR1 is SGHTA, CDR2 FQGNSA. The CDR3 nucleotides are TGTGCCAGCAGTCCTGTGGGAGCGTCCGGGGAGCTGTTTTTT. Translation: CASSPVGASGELFF.

The chain uses TRBV20-1 and TRBJ2-5; 13 bases are shared with TRBD2. There are 14 residues in the CDR3. Germline V CDR1 and CDR2: DFQATT, SNEGSKA (reference sequence). V trimming: 6 bases; J trimming: 5 bases; junction bases outside the gene matches: 6. In nucleotides, the CDR3 is TGCAGTGCGGATGGACTAGCGGGGGAGGAGACCCAGTACTTC. It codes for CSADGLAGEETQYF.

The chain links TRBV7-2 to TRBJ2-1, with D possibly matching TRBD1 (6 bases). This CDR3 has 15 residues. Trimming pared 4 bases from V and 0 bases from J, leaving 10 bases between. Germline CDR1 and CDR2: SGHTA and FQGNSA. The CDR3: CASSSGQSSYNEQFF. The DNA for the CDR3 is TGTGCCAGCAGCTCCGGACAGAGCTCCTACAATGAGCAGTTCTTC.

This sequence joins TRBV25-1 and TRBJ2-7; either TRBD1 or TRBD2 may supply D (5 bases each). The CDR3 length is 16 residues. Germline CDR1 MGHDK, CDR2 SYGVNS. V dropped 0 bases and J dropped 3 bases, with 15 bases sitting between them. Written as DNA, the CDR3 is TGTGCCAGCAGTGAATACGGGGCAGTAAGAGGCTACGAGCAGTACTTC. This encodes CASSEYGAVRGYEQYF.

In this sample, this clonotype turned up a few times. This rearrangement joins TRBV2 to TRBJ1-4; no clear D gene. Germline-derived CDR1 and CDR2 are SNHLY and FYNNEI. The V gene lost 2 bases and the J gene lost 10 bases, with 5 bases spanning the gap. This CDR3 comprises 11 residues. As DNA, the CDR3 is TGTGCCAGCAGTGAAAGTACAAAACTGTTTTTT. Translating it yields CASSESTKLFF.